This T cell receptor beta chain was identified during a study of blood T cells in healthy people across ages. Study results and caveats: Leaving the PBMCs unsorted stopped any conclusive comparison of naive versus antigen-experienced cells. Not knowing donor CMV status may have confounded expanded clonotype changes.

In regard to this clonotype: Its cognate antigen is unknown.

V was pared by 2 bases and J by 7 bases, with 8 bases of the junction left unmatched. CDR3 length: 15 residues. The germline V gene has CDR1 SGHTA and CDR2 FQGNSA. Then a second PCR, running roughly 7 to 11 cycles, was carried out with a sample-barcoded 5' primer and a J-beta primer mix. Tags on each cDNA molecule came from a template-switch adaptor with 12 random nucleotides. TCRdb fed the 5' RACE reads into MiXCR, producing one record per CDR3 protein. Of hundreds of thousands of distinct CDR3 sequences in the sample, around 68% were seen once. This sequence was found in a man aged 25 to 45 in good health. Sequencing used blood. The V call is TRBV7-2, the J call TRBJ2-1; 7 positions agree with TRBD2. CDR3 amino acids: CASSLSHGGINEQFF. As DNA, the CDR3 is TGTGCCAGCAGCTTAAGTCACGGGGGGATAAATGAGCAGTTCTTC.